The 30 T cell receptor beta chains below come from one sample, sequenced in a study of cytomegalovirus exposure and HLA in healthy donors. The PCR contained 60 Vbeta and 13 Jbeta primers. Sequencing used immunoSEQ multiplex PCR; TCRdb keeps in-frame clones, though not all of them. The sample records 95,000 to 100,000 clones, approximately 71% being singletons. The sequenced sample was PBMCs. The receptors come from a female donor in good health and CMV-seronegative.

The chain carries TRBV28 and TRBJ2-1; TRBD2 aligns across 7 bases. Trimming cost V 3 bases and J 0 bases; bases outside gene matches: 17. Germline V lookup: CDR1 MDHEN, CDR2 SYDVKM. This CDR3 contains 20 residues. The CDR3 protein is CASSFGRLAALRSSYNEQFF. The CDR3 DNA is TGTGCCAGCAGTTTCGGCAGGCTAGCGGCCTTAAGGAGCTCCTACAATGAGCAGTTCTTC.

The CDR3 DNA reads TGTGCCATCAGCAAGACAGGGTCAGGGAACACTGAAGCTTTCTTT. Its translation is CAISKTGSGNTEAFF. This rearrangement joins TRBV10-3 to TRBJ1-1; 7 bases match TRBD1. The CDR3 consists of 15 residues. Unmatched junction bases numbered 8, after V lost 6 bases and J lost 1 base. The germline gives CDR1 ENHRY, CDR2 SYGVKD.

V and J are TRBV5-6 and TRBJ2-7; 7 bases line up with TRBD1. J lost 4 bases, V lost 5 bases, and 9 bases had no gene match. Germline-derived CDR1 and CDR2 are SGHDT and YYEEEE. The CDR3 contains 14 residues. The CDR3 nucleotides are TGTGCCAGCAGATCCGGGACAGATGTTTACGAGCAGTACTTC. This sequence encodes CASRSGTDVYEQYF.

The chain is built from TRBV2 and TRBJ2-7, with D unresolved. Germline V gene lookup returns CDR1 SNHLY and CDR2 FYNNEI. Trimming cost V 5 bases and J 6 bases, with 11 bases left between them. This CDR3 has 12 residues. CDR3 DNA sequence: TGTGCCAGCAGTCCCGACAACCTCGAGCAGTACTTC. Translating it yields CASSPDNLEQYF.

This chain links TRBV10-3 with TRBJ2-1, with 8 bases fitting TRBD2. The germline CDR1 and CDR2 sequences are ENHRY and SYGVKD. The ends lost 2 bases at V and 7 bases at J; junction bases unmatched: 7. The CDR3 extends over 15 amino acids. For the CDR3, the DNA is TGTGCCATCAGTGAGAAGGGACTAGACCGGAATGAGCAGTTCTTC. The encoded protein is CAISEKGLDRNEQFF.

This chain uses TRBV14 with TRBJ2-5; D not resolved. Germline V gene sequence: CDR1 SGHDN, CDR2 FVKESK. The CDR3 consists of 12 residues. Trimming took off 3 bases at V and 5 bases at J, with 7 bases between the two ends. This CDR3 is CASSQGWETQYF. The CDR3 coding sequence is TGTGCCAGCAGCCAGGGCTGGGAGACCCAGTACTTC.

In this sample, this clone turned up once. The V call is TRBV30, the J call TRBJ1-2, with a weak D call TRBD1 (6 bases). This CDR3 contains 15 residues. Germline V gene data show CDR1 as GTSNPN and CDR2 as SVGIG (reference sequence). V dropped 6 bases and J dropped 7 bases, with 24 bases sitting between them. CDR3 sequence reads: CACPGGRGSPGGYTF. DNA of the CDR3: TGTGCCTGCCCGGGGGGGCGCGGCAGCCCGGGTGGCTACACCTTC.

The chain combines TRBV19 with TRBJ1-2; 9 nucleotides match TRBD1. V trimming: 3 bases; J trimming: 5 bases; junction bases outside the gene matches: 4. There are 14 residues in the CDR3. CDR1 is LNHDA and CDR2 is SQIVND in the germline V gene (reference sequence). The CDR3 here is CASSIGTGIYGYTF. The CDR3 nucleotides read TGTGCCAGTAGTATCGGGACAGGGATATATGGCTACACCTTC.

The chain recombines TRBV4-2 with TRBJ1-2; TRBD1 agrees at 7 bases. The CDR3 consists of 17 residues. J lost 3 bases, V lost 2 bases, and 12 bases had no gene match. The germline gives CDR1 LGHNA, CDR2 YNFKEQ. CDR3 sequence (DNA): TGTGCCAGCAGCCAATACTTACCGGGACAGCCGTACTATGGCTACACCTTC. Translating gives CASSQYLPGQPYYGYTF.

The chain joins TRBV4-1 to TRBJ2-7; D is possibly TRBD1 (5 bases). The CDR3 length is 18 residues. Trimming shortened V by 2 bases and J by 3 bases, and 23 bases separated the two germline ends. Germline CDR1 MGHRA, CDR2 YSYEKL. The CDR3 region has the DNA TGCGCCAGCAGCCAACTCAGAACGCCGCGGACACCCAACTACGAGCAGTACTTC. Residues: CASSQLRTPRTPNYEQYF.

V and J are TRBV7-3 and TRBJ2-2; D may be TRBD1 (5 bases). The CDR3 has 15 residues. Germline V gives CDR1 SGHTA, CDR2 FQGTGA. V was cut by 6 bases and J by 7 bases, with 18 bases left in between. The CDR3 nucleotides read TGTGCCAGCAGTCTGGTGGCAGGGTGGATCGGGGAGCTGTTTTTT. It is translated as CASSLVAGWIGELFF.

The rearrangement uses TRBV5-4 and TRBJ1-2, with D possibly TRBD1 on 5 matching bases. Deletions cut 1 base from V and 8 bases from J, with 9 bases between. The CDR3 sequence is 12 residues long. Germline lookup yields CDR1 SGHNT and CDR2 YYREEE (reference sequence). The CDR3 is CASSLPRGGYTF. The CDR3 region has the DNA TGTGCCAGCAGCTTGCCCCGGGGGGGCTACACCTTC.

The gene calls are TRBV7-9 and TRBJ1-4, with 9 bases identical to TRBD1. The V and J ends lost 4 bases and 7 bases, in that order; junction bases with no gene match: 10. Germline-derived CDR1 and CDR2 are SEHNR and FQNEAQ (reference sequence). The CDR3 sequence is 16 residues long. CDR3 coding DNA: TGTGCCAGCAGCTCACAGGGGGCAGGTTTTGGTGAAAAACTGTTTTTT. Translated: CASSSQGAGFGEKLFF.

The rearrangement links TRBV5-1 to TRBJ2-1; TRBD2 matches 13 bases. CDR3 length: 13 residues. J was trimmed by 7 bases and V by 6 bases; bases with no gene match: 1. The germline CDR1 and CDR2 sequences are SGHRS and YFSETQ. The CDR3 region is CASKLAGGNEQFF. The CDR3 nucleotides are TGCGCCAGCAAACTAGCGGGGGGGAATGAGCAGTTCTTC.

The chain joins TRBV10-1 to TRBJ2-3; 9 bases fit TRBD2. Germline CDR1 reads WNHNN; CDR2 reads SYGVQD (reference sequence). The CDR3 is 16 amino acids. J gave up 3 bases and V 4 bases, and 8 bases lay outside the gene matches. The CDR3 DNA sequence: TGCGCCAGCAGTGCGACTAGCGGTTGGGGGACAGATACGCAGTATTTT. Protein product: CASSATSGWGTDTQYF.

This chain joins TRBV4-1 and TRBJ1-1; TRBD1 might be the D (6 bases). Germline V gene data show CDR1 as MGHRA and CDR2 as YSYEKL. The CDR3 covers 15 residues. V was shortened by 1 base and J by 1 base, with 10 bases between the two germline ends. CDR3 in amino acids: CASSQGFRGNTEAFF. The CDR3 DNA follows: TGCGCCAGCAGCCAAGGTTTCAGGGGGAACACTGAAGCTTTCTTT.

The chain combines TRBV28 with TRBJ2-3; 9 nucleotides agree with TRBD2. This CDR3 is 14 amino acids long. The germline V gene encodes CDR1 MDHEN and CDR2 SYDVKM. J lost 1 base, V lost 6 bases, and 2 bases had no gene match. The CDR3 spells CASRRTSGTDTQYF. CDR3 DNA: TGTGCCAGCAGGCGGACTAGCGGCACAGATACGCAGTATTTT.

The chain employs TRBV10-3 and TRBJ1-1; D gene ambiguous. The CDR3 extends over 14 amino acids. Trimming removed 6 bases at V and 1 base at J, with 12 bases between. Germline lookup yields CDR1 ENHRY and CDR2 SYGVKD. This CDR3 reads CAISSFGPNTEAFF. Written as DNA, the CDR3 is TGTGCCATCAGCTCTTTTGGGCCGAACACTGAAGCTTTCTTT.

V is TRBV9 and J is TRBJ2-2; 8 nucleotides agree with TRBD1. CDR3 length equals 19 residues. Looked up from germline, CDR1 is SGDLS and CDR2 is YYNGEE. V was pared by 0 bases and J by 1 base, with 11 bases of the junction left unmatched. In nucleotides, the CDR3 is TGTGCCAGCAGCGTAGAGGTGGGACAGGTCTTTTTGAACACCGGGGAGCTGTTTTTT. This encodes CASSVEVGQVFLNTGELFF.

This sequence joins TRBV10-3 and TRBJ2-7, with 7 bases aligning to TRBD1. The ends lost 10 bases at V and 3 bases at J; junction bases unmatched: 9. Germline assignment: CDR1 ENHRY and CDR2 SYGVKD. CDR3 size: 13 residues. The CDR3: CATQNRDSYEQYF. The CDR3 nucleotides are TGTGCCACCCAGAACCGGGACAGCTACGAGCAGTACTTC.

This rearrangement joins TRBV9 to TRBJ1-6, with D maybe TRBD1 (6 bases). The germline CDR1 and CDR2 sequences are SGDLS and YYNGEE. Trimming removed 0 bases from V and 6 bases from J, with 13 bases in between. CDR3 length: 16 amino acids. The CDR3 DNA reads TGTGCCAGCAGCGTAGGTCCGGGGGGCACTAATTCACCCCTCCACTTT. Protein: CASSVGPGGTNSPLHF.

This clone was seen only once. J is TRBJ2-7 and V is TRBV10-3; 16 bases align to TRBD2. Germline lookup yields CDR1 ENHRY and CDR2 SYGVKD. This CDR3 region has 20 residues. The J segment lost 0 bases and the V segment lost 3 bases, leaving 11 bases of the junction unmatched. CDR3 in DNA: TGTGCCATCAGTGATCCTTCCGGGACTAGCGGGAGGGGGAGCTCCTACGAGCAGTACTTC. It codes for CAISDPSGTSGRGSSYEQYF.

The chain is built from TRBV6-4 and TRBJ1-5, with 8 bases that match TRBD1. The CDR3 has 18 amino acids. After removal of 3 bases from V and 0 bases from J, the junction contained 10 bases not matched to a gene. The germline V gene has CDR1 MRHNA and CDR2 SNTAGT. The CDR3 loop is CASSDSPTGAYSNQPQHF. The CDR3 DNA reads TGTGCCAGCAGTGATTCCCCGACAGGGGCCTATAGCAATCAGCCCCAGCATTTT.

The V call is TRBV11-2, the J call TRBJ2-5, with TRBD2 identical over 13 bases. V was clipped by 5 bases and J by 5 bases; unmatched bases: 8. The CDR3 contains 16 residues. Germline values: CDR1 SGHAT, CDR2 FQNNGV. CDR3 in DNA: TGTGCCAGCAGCCTTGGACTAGCGGGAGTGGGGGAGACCCAGTACTTC. Its translation is CASSLGLAGVGETQYF.

This chain uses TRBV28 with TRBJ2-7, with 9 bases identical to TRBD2. The CDR3 loop spans 13 amino acids. Trimming removed 3 bases from V and 12 bases from J; junction bases left unmatched: 9. In germline, CDR1 is MDHEN, CDR2 SYDVKM. The CDR3 DNA sequence: TGTGCCAGCAGTTTGGTAGGCGGGAGGGAAATGTACTTC. Translated: CASSLVGGREMYF.

The V gene is TRBV4-1, the J gene TRBJ2-4; the D gene is possibly TRBD2 (6 bases). Germline V gene sequence: CDR1 MGHRA, CDR2 YSYEKL. CDR3 length: 17 amino acids. V shed 1 base and J shed 0 bases, with 13 bases lying between them. The CDR3 loop is CASSQGRDSGAKNIQYF. In DNA, the CDR3 is TGCGCCAGCAGCCAAGGTCGGGACTCAGGAGCCAAAAACATTCAGTACTTC.

The chain couples TRBV6-1 to TRBJ2-5; TRBD1 is a possible D gene (5 bases). Trimming took 2 bases from V and 0 from J, leaving 10 bases between them. The CDR3 covers 15 residues. Germline V lookup: CDR1 MNHNS, CDR2 SASEGT. The CDR3: CASSETGWYQETQYF. DNA for the CDR3: TGTGCCAGCAGTGAAACAGGCTGGTACCAAGAGACCCAGTACTTC.

The chain recombines TRBV21-1 with TRBJ1-4; the table's D call, TRBD1, was not checked against the DNA. TRBV21-1 is assigned pseudogene status. The length of the CDR3 is 15 residues. CDR3 DNA: TGTGCCAGCAGCAACGGACAGGGATCAAATGAAAAACTGTTTTTT. Residues: CASSNGQGSNEKLFF.

CDR3 nucleotide sequence: TGTGCCAGCAGTTACGGAGACTCAGCTAATGAAAAACTGTTTTTT. Encoded protein: CASSYGDSANEKLFF. The gene calls are TRBV6-5 and TRBJ1-4, with D unresolved. The V and J ends lost 2 bases and 3 bases respectively, with 10 bases between them. Germline values: CDR1 MNHEY, CDR2 SVGAGI. The CDR3 is 15 amino acids.

The rearrangement uses TRBV6-4 and TRBJ2-1, with 9 bases matching TRBD1. The CDR3 totals 13 residues. Trimming at V came to 10 bases and at J to 7 bases, leaving 8 bases not matched to a gene. CDR1 and CDR2 (germline): MRHNA, SNTAGT. For the CDR3, the DNA is TGTGCCACCGGGACAGGGTCGGAAAATGAGCAGTTCTTC. Its protein is CATGTGSENEQFF.